A selection of T cell receptor beta chains follows, all from one sample in a study of T-cell memory formation after mild COVID-19. TCRdb re-derived calls from the 5' RACE reads in MiXCR, one entry per CDR3 protein. This table holds 250,000 to 300,000 distinct CDR3 sequences, about 17% found once. The sample was PBMCs or a T cell subset sorted from them (not recorded which). The origin of the receptors is a man aged 18 to 35 who had mild COVID-19 (a few samples of this study predate the infection). Cell type and time point are not known. Each CDR3 is given with its conserved first and last residue. D genes are given only for firm matches. The size field is filled for only some rows; it gives once, few, many or a size class.

CDR3: CASSLARFVGTEAFF
DNA: TGCGCCAGCAGCTTGGCGAGGTTCGTAGGCACTGAAGCTTTCTTT
J: TRBJ1-1
D: -
size: -
V: TRBV5-1

CDR3: CASSFSGFTDTQYF
DNA: TGTGCCAGCAGCTTCTCAGGGTTCACAGATACGCAGTATTTT
J: TRBJ2-3
D: -
size: few
V: TRBV7-2

CDR3: CASTFEGKAEAFF
DNA: TGTGCCAGCACATTCGAGGGGAAGGCTGAAGCTTTCTTT
J: TRBJ1-1
D: -
size: -
V: TRBV6-4

CDR3: CASSLRDVNYGYTF
DNA: TGTGCCAGCAGCTTACGGGACGTTAACTATGGCTACACCTTC
J: TRBJ1-2
D: -
size: few
V: TRBV7-8

CDR3: CATSEAGGETDTQYF
DNA: TGTGCCACCAGTGAGGCAGGGGGCGAAACAGATACGCAGTATTTT
J: TRBJ2-3
D: TRBD1
size: few
V: TRBV24-1

CDR3: CASRGQGDSQPQHF
DNA: TGTGCCAGCAGAGGACAGGGGGATAGTCAGCCCCAGCATTTT
J: TRBJ1-5
D: TRBD1
size: few
V: TRBV12-3/TRBV12-4

CDR3: CASSTRGGPNEQFF
DNA: TGTGCCAGCAGTACACGGGGGGGGCCCAATGAGCAGTTCTTC
J: TRBJ2-1
D: TRBD2
size: few
V: TRBV6-5

CDR3: CASSHPARPDTQYF
DNA: TGTGCCAGCAGCCACCCGGCGCGTCCCGATACGCAGTATTTT
J: TRBJ2-3
D: -
size: -
V: TRBV7-9

CDR3: CASSANPRGATDTQYF
DNA: TGTGCCAGCAGCGCCAACCCGCGGGGGGCCACAGATACGCAGTATTTT
J: TRBJ2-3
D: TRBD2
size: few
V: TRBV9

CDR3: CASSPQGIGGYTF
DNA: TGTGCCAGCTCACCACAGGGGATAGGCGGCTACACCTTC
J: TRBJ1-2
D: -
size: -
V: TRBV18

CDR3: CASRTGEWADTQYF
DNA: TGTGCCAGCAGAACAGGGGAGTGGGCAGATACGCAGTATTTT
J: TRBJ2-3
D: TRBD1
size: few
V: TRBV6-2/TRBV6-3

CDR3: CATSRDLELAGTGELFF
DNA: TGTGCCACCAGCAGAGATCTCGAGCTAGCGGGGACCGGGGAGCTGTTTTTT
J: TRBJ2-2
D: TRBD2
size: few
V: TRBV15

CDR3: CSARDRAATEAFF
DNA: TGCAGTGCTAGAGATCGGGCGGCCACTGAAGCTTTCTTT
J: TRBJ1-1
D: -
size: -
V: TRBV20-1

CDR3: CASSYRGSGETQYF
DNA: TGTGCCAGCAGTTACCGAGGATCAGGAGAGACCCAGTACTTC
J: TRBJ2-5
D: -
size: many
V: TRBV6-5

CDR3: CASSQALGGGYLREQYF
DNA: TGCGCCAGCAGCCAAGCCCTGGGCGGGGGTTATTTGCGCGAGCAGTACTTC
J: TRBJ2-7
D: TRBD2
size: few
V: TRBV4-3

CDR3: CAISEPHMGNTGELFF
DNA: TGTGCCATCAGTGAGCCACATATGGGGAACACCGGGGAGCTGTTTTTT
J: TRBJ2-2
D: -
size: few
V: TRBV10-3

CDR3: CASSPPSGGGTDTQYF
DNA: TGTGCCAGCAGCCCCCCCAGCGGGGGGGGCACAGATACGCAGTATTTT
J: TRBJ2-3
D: TRBD2
size: -
V: TRBV7-2

CDR3: CASSVSGTGYGYTF
DNA: TGTGCCAGCAGCGTGTCCGGGACAGGCTATGGCTACACCTTC
J: TRBJ1-2
D: TRBD1
size: -
V: TRBV5-4

CDR3: CASSNTWDGAGTEAFF
DNA: TGTGCCAGCAGCAACACCTGGGACGGGGCGGGCACTGAAGCTTTCTTT
J: TRBJ1-1
D: -
size: once
V: TRBV9

CDR3: CASSSDPGRYQETQYF
DNA: TGTGCCAGCAGCTCAGACCCCGGGCGGTACCAAGAGACCCAGTACTTC
J: TRBJ2-5
D: -
size: -
V: TRBV7-2

CDR3: CSASSREAEAFF
DNA: TGCAGTGCTAGCTCCAGGGAGGCTGAAGCTTTCTTT
J: TRBJ1-1
D: -
size: few
V: TRBV20-1

CDR3: CASSRYYNEQFF
DNA: TGTGCCAGCAGCCGGTATTACAATGAGCAGTTCTTC
J: TRBJ2-1
D: -
size: many
V: TRBV12-3/TRBV12-4

CDR3: CASSQDQEGSNGANVLTF
DNA: TGCGCCAGCAGCCAAGATCAGGAAGGGTCGAACGGGGCCAACGTCCTGACTTTC
J: TRBJ2-6
D: -
size: -
V: TRBV4-1

CDR3: CASSLGFHSSTDTQYF
DNA: TGTGCCAGCAGCTTAGGCTTCCACTCTAGCACAGATACGCAGTATTTT
J: TRBJ2-3
D: -
size: -
V: TRBV7-6

CDR3: CASSVKGGTDTQYF
DNA: TGTGCCAGCAGCGTTAAAGGTGGCACAGATACGCAGTATTTT
J: TRBJ2-3
D: -
size: -
V: TRBV9

CDR3: CASSPLLSGGYNEQFF
DNA: TGTGCCAGCAGCCCCCTTCTGAGCGGGGGTTACAATGAGCAGTTCTTC
J: TRBJ2-1
D: TRBD2
size: -
V: TRBV3-1

CDR3: CAISSLTGGVTEAFF
DNA: TGCGCCATCAGCTCCCTGACAGGGGGCGTCACTGAAGCTTTCTTT
J: TRBJ1-1
D: TRBD1
size: -
V: TRBV5-1

CDR3: CASTPLDRTQYF
DNA: TGTGCCAGCACTCCGTTAGATAGGACGCAGTATTTT
J: TRBJ2-3
D: -
size: -
V: TRBV7-9

CDR3: CASSLTLYEQYF
DNA: TGTGCCAGCAGTTTAACACTTTACGAGCAGTACTTC
J: TRBJ2-7
D: -
size: few
V: TRBV2

CDR3: CSARNPLRGDRETQYF
DNA: TGCAGTGCTAGGAATCCTTTGCGGGGGGACCGAGAGACCCAGTACTTC
J: TRBJ2-5
D: TRBD2
size: few
V: TRBV20-1

CDR3: CASSPARDRFNGKLFF
DNA: TGTGCCAGCTCGCCAGCCCGGGACAGGTTTAATGGAAAACTGTTTTTT
J: TRBJ1-4
D: TRBD1
size: many
V: TRBV18

CDR3: CASSQISGISSYNEQFF
DNA: TGTGCCAGCAGCCAAATTAGCGGGATAAGCTCCTACAATGAGCAGTTCTTC
J: TRBJ2-1
D: TRBD2
size: -
V: TRBV3-1

CDR3: CASSEGLAGGTDTQYF
DNA: TGCGCCAGCAGTGAAGGGCTAGCGGGGGGCACAGATACGCAGTATTTT
J: TRBJ2-3
D: TRBD2
size: -
V: TRBV10-1

CDR3: CSVETGQSYGYTF
DNA: TGCAGCGTTGAGACGGGACAGTCCTATGGCTACACCTTC
J: TRBJ1-2
D: TRBD1
size: -
V: TRBV29-1

CDR3: CASSRDSANTGELFF
DNA: TGTGCCAGCAGCCGGGACTCAGCGAACACCGGGGAGCTGTTTTTT
J: TRBJ2-2
D: -
size: many
V: TRBV7-3

CDR3: CASSFSQSGTGELFF
DNA: TGTGCTAGCAGCTTCAGTCAGTCCGGGACCGGGGAGCTGTTTTTT
J: TRBJ2-2
D: -
size: -
V: TRBV7-7

CDR3: CASSLDGFNNEQFF
DNA: TGCGCCAGCAGCTTGGATGGTTTTAACAATGAGCAGTTCTTC
J: TRBJ2-1
D: -
size: -
V: TRBV5-1

CDR3: CASSSLGEDGYTF
DNA: TGCGCCAGCAGCTCTCTGGGGGAGGATGGCTACACCTTC
J: TRBJ1-2
D: -
size: -
V: TRBV5-1

CDR3: CSATARGLLATTHF
DNA: TGCAGTGCTACCGCTAGAGGATTACTAGCGACAACCCATTTT
J: TRBJ1-5
D: -
size: many
V: TRBV20-1

CDR3: CATSRSGTSRSYEQYF
DNA: TGTGCCACCAGCAGATCGGGCACCTCACGCTCCTACGAGCAGTACTTC
J: TRBJ2-7
D: -
size: -
V: TRBV15

CDR3: CASDRGDSGANVLTF
DNA: TGTGCCAGCGACCGGGGGGACTCTGGGGCCAACGTCCTGACTTTC
J: TRBJ2-6
D: TRBD2
size: -
V: TRBV6-2/TRBV6-3

CDR3: CATLREGTANTGELFF
DNA: TGTGCCACCCTTCGGGAAGGGACAGCTAACACCGGGGAGCTGTTTTTT
J: TRBJ2-2
D: TRBD1
size: many
V: TRBV25-1